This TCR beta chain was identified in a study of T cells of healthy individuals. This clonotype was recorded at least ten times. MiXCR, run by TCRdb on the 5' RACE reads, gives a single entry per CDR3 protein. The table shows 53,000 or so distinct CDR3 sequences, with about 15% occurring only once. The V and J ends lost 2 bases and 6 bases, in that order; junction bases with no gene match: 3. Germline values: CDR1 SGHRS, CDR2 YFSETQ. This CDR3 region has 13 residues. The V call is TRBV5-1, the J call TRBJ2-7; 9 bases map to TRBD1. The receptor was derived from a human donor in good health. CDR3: CASSFATGGEQYF. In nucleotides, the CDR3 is TGCGCCAGCAGCTTTGCGACAGGGGGCGAGCAGTACTTC.